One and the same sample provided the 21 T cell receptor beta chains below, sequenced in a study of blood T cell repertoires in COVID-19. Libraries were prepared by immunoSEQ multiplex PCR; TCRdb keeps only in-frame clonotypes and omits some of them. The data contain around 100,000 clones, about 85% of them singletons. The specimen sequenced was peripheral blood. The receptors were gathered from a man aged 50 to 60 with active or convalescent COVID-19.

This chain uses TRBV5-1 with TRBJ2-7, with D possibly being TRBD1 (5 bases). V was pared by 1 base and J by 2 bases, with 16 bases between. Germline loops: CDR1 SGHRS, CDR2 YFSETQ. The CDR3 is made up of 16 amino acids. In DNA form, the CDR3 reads TGCGCCAGCAGCTTGAATGGGCAGGGTAGACCCTACGAGCAGTACTTC. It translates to CASSLNGQGRPYEQYF. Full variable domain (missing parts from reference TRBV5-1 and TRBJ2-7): KAGVTQTPRYLIKTRGQQVTLSCSPISGHRSVSWYQQTPGQGLQFLFEYFSETQRNKGNFPGRFSGRQFSNSRSEMNVSTLELGDSALYLCASSLNGQGRPYEQYFGPGTRLTVT.

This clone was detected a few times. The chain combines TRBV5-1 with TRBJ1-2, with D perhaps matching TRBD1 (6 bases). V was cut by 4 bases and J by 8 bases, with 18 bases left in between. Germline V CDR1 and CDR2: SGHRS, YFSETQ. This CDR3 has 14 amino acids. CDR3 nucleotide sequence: TGCGCCAGCAGCCCGCCGTCACAGGGCGAAGGCTACACCTTC. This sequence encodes CASSPPSQGEGYTF.

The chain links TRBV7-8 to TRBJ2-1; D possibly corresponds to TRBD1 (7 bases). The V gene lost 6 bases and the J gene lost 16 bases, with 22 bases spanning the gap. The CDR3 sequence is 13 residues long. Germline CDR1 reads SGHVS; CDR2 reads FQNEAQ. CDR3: CASRAGGKVSPFF. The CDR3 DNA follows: TGTGCCAGCAGGGCAGGGGGGAAGGTCTCTCCTTTCTTC.

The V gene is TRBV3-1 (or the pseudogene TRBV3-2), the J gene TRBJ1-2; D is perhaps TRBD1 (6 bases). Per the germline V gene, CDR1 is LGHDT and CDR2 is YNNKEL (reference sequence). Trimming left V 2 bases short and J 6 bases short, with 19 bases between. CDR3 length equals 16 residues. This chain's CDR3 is CASSQYPRRGDDGYTF. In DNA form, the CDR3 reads TGTGCCAGCAGCCAATACCCCCGCAGGGGTGATGATGGCTACACCTTC.

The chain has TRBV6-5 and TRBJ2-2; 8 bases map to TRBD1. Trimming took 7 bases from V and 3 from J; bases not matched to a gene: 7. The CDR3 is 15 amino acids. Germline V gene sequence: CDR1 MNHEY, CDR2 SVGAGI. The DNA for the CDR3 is TGTGCCAGCATCCGGACAGGGTCGGACACCGGGGAGCTGTTTTTT. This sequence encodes CASIRTGSDTGELFF.

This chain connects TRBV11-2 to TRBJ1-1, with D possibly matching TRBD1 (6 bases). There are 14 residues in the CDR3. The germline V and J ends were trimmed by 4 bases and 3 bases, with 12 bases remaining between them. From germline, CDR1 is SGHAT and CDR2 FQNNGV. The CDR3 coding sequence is TGTGCCAGCAGCTCCAGGGGTTTCCACACTGAAGCTTTCTTT. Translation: CASSSRGFHTEAFF.

This CDR3 is CASSLGTSIINEQFF. As DNA, the CDR3 is TGTGCCAGCAGCTTAGGGACTAGCATCATCAATGAGCAGTTCTTC. The gene calls are TRBV7-3 and TRBJ2-1; 9 positions agree with TRBD2. V was pared by 2 bases and J by 6 bases, with 5 bases of the junction left unmatched. Germline lookup yields CDR1 SGHTA and CDR2 FQGTGA. The CDR3 runs to 15 residues.

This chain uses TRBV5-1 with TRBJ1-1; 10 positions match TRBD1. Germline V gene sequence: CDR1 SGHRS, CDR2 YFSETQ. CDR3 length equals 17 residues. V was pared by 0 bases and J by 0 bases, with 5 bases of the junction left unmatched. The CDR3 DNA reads TGCGCCAGCAGCTTGGGCGGGACAGGGGACATGAACACTGAAGCTTTCTTT. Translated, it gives CASSLGGTGDMNTEAFF. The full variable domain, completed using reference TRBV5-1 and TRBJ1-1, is KAGVTQTPRYLIKTRGQQVTLSCSPISGHRSVSWYQQTPGQGLQFLFEYFSETQRNKGNFPGRFSGRQFSNSRSEMNVSTLELGDSALYLCASSLGGTGDMNTEAFFGQGTRLTVV.

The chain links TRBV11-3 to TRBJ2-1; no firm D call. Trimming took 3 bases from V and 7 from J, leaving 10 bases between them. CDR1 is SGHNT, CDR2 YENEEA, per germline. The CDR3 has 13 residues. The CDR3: CASSFNMRNEQFF. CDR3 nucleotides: TGTGCCAGCAGCTTTAATATGAGGAATGAGCAGTTCTTC.

CDR3 in amino acids: CASSPGTGSTDTQYF. CDR3 sequence (DNA): TGCGCCAGCAGCCCCGGGACTGGGAGCACAGATACGCAGTATTTT. The chain combines TRBV5-1 with TRBJ2-3; TRBD2 is a possible D gene (6 bases). Germline CDR1 SGHRS, CDR2 YFSETQ. The germline V and J ends were trimmed by 4 bases and 0 bases, with 12 bases remaining between them. This CDR3 region has 15 residues. The complete variable domain, with remaining parts taken from reference TRBV5-1 and TRBJ2-3, reads KAGVTQTPRYLIKTRGQQVTLSCSPISGHRSVSWYQQTPGQGLQFLFEYFSETQRNKGNFPGRFSGRQFSNSRSEMNVSTLELGDSALYLCASSPGTGSTDTQYFGPGTRLTVL.

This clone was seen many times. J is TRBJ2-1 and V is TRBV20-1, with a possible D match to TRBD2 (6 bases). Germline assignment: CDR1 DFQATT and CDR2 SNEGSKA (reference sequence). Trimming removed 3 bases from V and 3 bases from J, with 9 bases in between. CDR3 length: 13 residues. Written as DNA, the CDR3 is TGCAGTGCTAGTGTTAGCGGCTACAATGAGCAGTTCTTC. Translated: CSASVSGYNEQFF.

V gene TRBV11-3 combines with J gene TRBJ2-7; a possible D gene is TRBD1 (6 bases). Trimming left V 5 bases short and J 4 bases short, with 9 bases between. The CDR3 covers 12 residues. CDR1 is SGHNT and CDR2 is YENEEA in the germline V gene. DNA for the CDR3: TGTGCCAGCAGCCTAACAGGGTACGAGCAGTACTTC. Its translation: CASSLTGYEQYF.

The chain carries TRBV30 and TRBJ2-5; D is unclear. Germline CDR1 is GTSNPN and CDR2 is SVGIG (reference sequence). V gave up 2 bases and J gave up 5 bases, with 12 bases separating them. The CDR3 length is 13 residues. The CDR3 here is CAWSILEAETQYF. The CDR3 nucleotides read TGTGCCTGGAGTATCCTTGAGGCGGAGACCCAGTACTTC. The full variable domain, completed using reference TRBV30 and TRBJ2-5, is SQTIHQWPATLVQPVGSPLSLECTVEGTSNPNLYWYRQAAGRGLQLLFYSVGIGQISSEVPQNLSASRPQDRQFILSSKKLLLSDSGFYLCAWSILEAETQYFGPGTRLLVL.

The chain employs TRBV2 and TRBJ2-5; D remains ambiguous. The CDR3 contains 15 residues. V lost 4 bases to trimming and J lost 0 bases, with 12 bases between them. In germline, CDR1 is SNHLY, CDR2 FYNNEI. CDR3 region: CASSAETSYQETQYF. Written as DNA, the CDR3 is TGTGCCAGCAGTGCCGAGACTTCGTACCAAGAGACCCAGTACTTC.

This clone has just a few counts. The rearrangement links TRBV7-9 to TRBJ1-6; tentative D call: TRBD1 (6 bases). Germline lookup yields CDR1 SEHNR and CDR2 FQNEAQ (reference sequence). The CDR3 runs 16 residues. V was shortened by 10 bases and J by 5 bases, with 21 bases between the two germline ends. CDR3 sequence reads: CATSTPGQEHNSPLHF. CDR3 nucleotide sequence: TGTGCCACTTCGACACCGGGACAAGAACATAATTCACCCCTCCACTTT.

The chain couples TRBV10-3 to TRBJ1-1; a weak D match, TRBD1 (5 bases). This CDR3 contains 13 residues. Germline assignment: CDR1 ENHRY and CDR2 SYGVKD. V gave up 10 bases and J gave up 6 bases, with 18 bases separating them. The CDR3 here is CATRRGGEPEAFF. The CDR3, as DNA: TGTGCCACCCGCCGCGGAGGGGAACCTGAAGCTTTCTTT.

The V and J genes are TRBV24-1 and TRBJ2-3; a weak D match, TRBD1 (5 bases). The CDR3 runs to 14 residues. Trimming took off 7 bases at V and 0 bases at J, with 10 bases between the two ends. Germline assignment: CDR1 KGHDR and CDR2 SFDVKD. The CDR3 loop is CATSRRQSTDTQYF. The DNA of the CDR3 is TGTGCCACCAGCCGAAGACAGAGCACAGATACGCAGTATTTT.

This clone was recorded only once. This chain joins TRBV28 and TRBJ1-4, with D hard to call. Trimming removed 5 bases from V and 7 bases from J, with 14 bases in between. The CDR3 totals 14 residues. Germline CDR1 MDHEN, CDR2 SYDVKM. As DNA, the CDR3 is TGTGCCAGCAGTCCGAGTTCAGGCTCTGAAAAACTGTTTTTT. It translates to CASSPSSGSEKLFF.

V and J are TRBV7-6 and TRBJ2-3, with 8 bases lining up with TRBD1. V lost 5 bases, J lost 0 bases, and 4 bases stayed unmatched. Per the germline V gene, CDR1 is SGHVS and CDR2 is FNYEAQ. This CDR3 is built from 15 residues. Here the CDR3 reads CASSLRQGSTDTQYF. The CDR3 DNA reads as TGTGCCAGCAGCCTCAGACAGGGGAGCACAGATACGCAGTATTTT. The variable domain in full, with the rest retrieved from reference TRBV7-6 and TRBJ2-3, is GAGVSQSPRYKVTKRGQDVALRCDPISGHVSLYWYRQALGQGPEFLTYFNYEAQQDKSGLPNDRFSAERPEGSISTLTIQRTEQRDSAMYRCASSLRQGSTDTQYFGPGTRLTVL.

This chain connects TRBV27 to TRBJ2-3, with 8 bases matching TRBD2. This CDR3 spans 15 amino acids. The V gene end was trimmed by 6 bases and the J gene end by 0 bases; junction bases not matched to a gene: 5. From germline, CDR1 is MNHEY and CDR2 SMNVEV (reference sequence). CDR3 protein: CASSRTSGSTDTQYF. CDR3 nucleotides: TGTGCCAGCAGCCGCACTAGCGGTAGCACAGATACGCAGTATTTT.

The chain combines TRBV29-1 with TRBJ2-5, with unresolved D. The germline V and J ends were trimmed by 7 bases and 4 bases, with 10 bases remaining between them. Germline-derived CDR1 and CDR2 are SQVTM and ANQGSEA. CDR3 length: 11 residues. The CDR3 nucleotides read TGCAGCGGCGGTCAGCGAGAGACCCAGTACTTC. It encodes CSGGQRETQYF.